The 10 T cell receptor beta chains reported below all come from one sample, sequenced in a study of technical replicates of blood from a few donors (TCRdb year 2017). Receptor libraries were prepared by the immunoSEQ multiplex PCR assay. Imported from immuneACCESS, the table was reduced by TCRdb to in-frame sequences with V and J called. These copies leave out some clones; in studies compared against another copy, an unresolved V gene accounts for under half, and the cause of the remainder is not known. The sample yields tens of thousands of clones; under 99% were counted once. The ten largest clonotypes hold around 0.22% of the sample. The sequenced sample consisted of T cells isolated from PBMCs. These receptors came from a human donor in good health.

The V call is TRBV7-9, the J call TRBJ2-7; 13 positions match TRBD2. Unmatched junction bases numbered 12, after V lost 5 bases and J lost 2 bases. The CDR3 runs to 18 residues. CDR1 is SEHNR, CDR2 FQNEAQ, per germline (reference sequence). The CDR3 region has the DNA TGTGCCAGCAGCCCCGGGACTAGCGGGGTGGCCCCAACCTACGAGCAGTACTTC. Translation gives CASSPGTSGVAPTYEQYF.

The V and J genes are TRBV7-8 and TRBJ1-5; D perhaps matches TRBD1 (6 bases). Trimming pared 2 bases from V and 4 bases from J, leaving 21 bases between. CDR3 length: 18 amino acids. The germline V gene encodes CDR1 SGHVS and CDR2 FQNEAQ. CDR3 sequence reads: CASSLIVTGGLGNQPQHF. In nucleotides, the CDR3 is TGTGCCAGCAGCTTAATCGTGACGGGGGGCTTAGGAAATCAGCCCCAGCATTTT.

The rearrangement links TRBV28 to TRBJ2-1; D is ambiguous. The CDR3 extends over 11 amino acids. Trimming stripped 7 bases from V and 4 bases from J, with 5 bases between. Looked up from germline, CDR1 is MDHEN and CDR2 is SYDVKM. CDR3 loop: CASTTYNEQFF. As DNA, the CDR3 is TGTGCCAGCACTACTTACAATGAGCAGTTCTTC.

For this clone: The junction does not match germline at one end; this may be a read error. The V gene is TRBV7-9, the J gene TRBJ2-3; 7 bases align to TRBD1. CDR3 size: 14 residues. Germline V gene lookup returns CDR1 SEHNR and CDR2 FQNEAQ (reference sequence). The CDR3 nucleotides read TGTGCCAGCAGCTTAGCATCTGGGACAGTTACGCAGTATTTT. This sequence encodes CASSLASGTVTQYF.

Concerning this clone: Other nucleotide sequences from this sample produce the same CDR3. The rearrangement links TRBV5-6 to TRBJ2-5; 9 positions agree with TRBD1. J lost 4 bases, V lost 4 bases, and 2 bases had no gene match. The CDR3 contains 13 residues. Germline V gene lookup returns CDR1 SGHDT and CDR2 YYEEEE. The CDR3 reads CASSLDRGETQYF. CDR3 nucleotide sequence: TGTGCCAGCAGCCTGGACAGGGGAGAGACCCAGTACTTC. Together with reference TRBV5-6 and TRBJ2-5, the CDR3 gives the full variable domain: DAGVTQSPTHLIKTRGQQVTLRCSPKSGHDTVSWYQQALGQGPQFIFQYYEEEERQRGNFPDRFSGHQFPNYSSELNVNALLLGDSALYLCASSLDRGETQYFGPGTRLLVL.

This chain joins TRBV28 and TRBJ2-5, with D possibly TRBD1 on 6 matching bases. CDR3 length: 15 amino acids. Trimming took off 5 bases at V and 4 bases at J, with 17 bases between the two ends. Germline-derived CDR1 and CDR2 are MDHEN and SYDVKM. DNA for the CDR3: TGTGCCAGCAGTCCCCGACAGGCGAGGAGAGAGACCCAGTACTTC. Translation gives CASSPRQARRETQYF.

This chain joins TRBV6-5 and TRBJ1-2; D is possibly TRBD1 (6 bases). CDR1 and CDR2 from the germline V gene are MNHEY and SVGAGI. CDR3 length: 12 amino acids. The ends were cut back, 3 bases at V and 7 bases at J, with 9 bases in the middle. CDR3 in amino acids: CASSYTGFGYTF. The CDR3 nucleotides read TGTGCCAGCAGTTATACAGGGTTTGGCTACACCTTC.

This clone was seen only once. This chain joins TRBV18 and TRBJ2-7; 8 bases fit TRBD1. The CDR3 sequence is 14 residues long. V lost 2 bases, J lost 5 bases, and 5 bases stayed unmatched. CDR1 is KGHSH, CDR2 LQKENI, per germline. The CDR3 sequence is CASSPWTGLDEQYF. CDR3 bases: TGTGCCAGCTCACCATGGACAGGGCTCGACGAGCAGTACTTC.

The chain uses TRBV7-9 and TRBJ1-1; perhaps TRBD1 as D (5 bases). From germline, CDR1 is SEHNR and CDR2 FQNEAQ (reference sequence). V lost 3 bases and J 0 bases, leaving 11 bases between the germline ends. The length of the CDR3 is 15 residues. The CDR3 region is CASSFLTAMNTEAFF. CDR3 nucleotide sequence: TGTGCCAGCAGCTTCTTGACAGCCATGAACACTGAAGCTTTCTTT.

The rearrangement joins TRBV11-1 to TRBJ2-3; D gene unclear. The germline V gene has CDR1 SGHAT and CDR2 FQDESV (reference sequence). V shed 2 bases and J shed 3 bases, with 3 bases lying between them. CDR3 size: 12 residues. The chain's CDR3 is CASSLRTDTQYF. The DNA for the CDR3 is TGTGCCAGCAGCTTACGGACAGATACGCAGTATTTT. The complete variable domain, with remaining parts taken from reference TRBV11-1 and TRBJ2-3, reads EAEVAQSPRYKITEKSQAVAFWCDPISGHATLYWYRQILGQGPELLVQFQDESVVDDSQLPKDRFSAERLKGVDSTLKIQPAELGDSAMYLCASSLRTDTQYFGPGTRLTVL.